What follows is one TCR beta chain and its context. This entry comes from a study of shared clonotypes between healthy human individuals. About the research overall: The cohort had two women and a few men, ages 18 to 49.

Germline lookup yields CDR1 SGHRS and CDR2 YFSETQ. This CDR3 region has 17 residues. Losses at the gene ends were 0 bases for V and 0 bases for J; bases not matched to a gene: 3. For unsorted PBMC, 250 to 350 ng DNA per replicate equaled tens of thousands of T cell genomes. Sequencing was performed with immunoSEQ multiplex PCR; in TCRdb, only in-frame clones are kept and a portion is missing. The data hold some 500,000 clones, with 79% observed a single time. Nashville, Tennessee was home to all donors, who were Caucasian adults. This receptor was obtained from a middle-aged woman in good health. Some clones in this sample may be carry-over from other donors' samples. The sample comprised PBMCs. The rearrangement uses TRBV5-1 and TRBJ2-2; TRBD2 matches 9 bases. This chain's CDR3 is CASSLGLAVANTGELFF. In DNA, the CDR3 is TGCGCCAGCAGCTTGGGACTAGCGGTGGCGAACACCGGGGAGCTGTTTTTT.